The 27 T cell receptor beta chains given below trace back to one sample, sequenced in a study of beta chain features in type 1 diabetes. Reverse transcribing all isolated RNA meant expressed TCRB transcripts were sequenced. The repertoire was sequenced with immunoSEQ multiplex PCR; TCRdb's copy has only in-frame clones and lacks some. The table lists 250,000 to 350,000 clones, around 15% of them singletons. Sequenced: central memory CD4+ T cells from blood. Source of these receptors: a man younger than 45 in good health.

The sample holds one count of this clone. The chain recombines TRBV5-1 with TRBJ1-2, with 9 positions matching TRBD1. Germline V gives CDR1 SGHRS, CDR2 YFSETQ. The CDR3 contains 16 residues. V lost 4 bases, J lost 4 bases, and 11 bases stayed unmatched. This CDR3 reads CASSPSQGAGGYGYTF. CDR3 DNA: TGCGCCAGCAGCCCGTCACAGGGGGCGGGAGGCTATGGCTACACCTTC. The whole variable domain, remainder taken from reference TRBV5-1 and TRBJ1-2, is KAGVTQTPRYLIKTRGQQVTLSCSPISGHRSVSWYQQTPGQGLQFLFEYFSETQRNKGNFPGRFSGRQFSNSRSEMNVSTLELGDSALYLCASSPSQGAGGYGYTFGSGTRLTVV.

This clone was detected only a few times. The J gene is TRBJ2-1, the V gene TRBV4-1; TRBD2 matches 8 bases. J lost 4 bases, V lost 1 base, and 9 bases had no gene match. The CDR3 spans 17 residues. Germline CDR1 reads MGHRA; CDR2 reads YSYEKL. The CDR3, as DNA: TGCGCCAGCAGCCAAGGAACTAGCGGACAAAGGTACAATGAGCAGTTCTTC. Residues: CASSQGTSGQRYNEQFF.

The J gene is TRBJ2-7, the V gene TRBV10-2; 7 bases fit TRBD1. The CDR3 sequence is 14 residues long. The V segment lost 7 bases and the J segment 4 bases; nucleotides outside the gene matches: 10. Germline CDR1 and CDR2: WSHSY and SAAADI. CDR3 nucleotide sequence: TGCGCCAGCATACCTACACAGGGGCCATACGAGCAGTACTTC. This translates into CASIPTQGPYEQYF.

This clone turned up a few times. V is TRBV11-3 and J is TRBJ2-5, with D possibly being TRBD2 (6 bases). Per germline, CDR1 SGHNT and CDR2 YENEEA. The CDR3 sequence is 14 residues long. V was shortened by 1 base and J by 2 bases, with 8 bases between the two germline ends. The CDR3 region is CASSLGTTQETQYF. The CDR3 bases are TGTGCCAGCAGCTTAGGGACTACGCAAGAGACCCAGTACTTC.

This clone appeared a few times. This chain uses TRBV19 with TRBJ2-5; 10 bases line up with TRBD2. In germline, CDR1 is LNHDA, CDR2 SQIVND (reference sequence). V lost 2 bases to trimming and J lost 6 bases; unmatched junction nucleotides: 9. CDR3 size: 16 residues. CDR3 protein: CASSIRSSGSSKTQYF. The CDR3 DNA reads as TGTGCCAGTAGTATAAGGTCTAGCGGGAGTTCGAAGACCCAGTACTTC.

This clone was seen only a few times. The chain joins TRBV30 to TRBJ2-7; TRBD1 matches at 10 bases. V lost 2 bases to trimming and J lost 6 bases; unmatched junction nucleotides: 10. The CDR3 length is 15 residues. Germline values: CDR1 GTSNPN, CDR2 SVGIG (reference sequence). CDR3 DNA sequence: TGTGCCTGGAGTCATCCGGGACAGGGGCCTCTCGAGCAGTACGTC. Protein: CAWSHPGQGPLEQYV.

This clone was seen only a few times. The V and J genes are TRBV7-2 and TRBJ1-4; D perhaps matches TRBD1 (6 bases). Germline CDR1 SGHTA, CDR2 FQGNSA. This CDR3 has 13 amino acids. The germline V and J ends were trimmed by 6 bases and 5 bases, with 10 bases remaining between them. This CDR3 reads CASRQGLNEKLFF. DNA of the CDR3: TGTGCCAGCAGACAGGGTCTCAATGAAAAACTGTTTTTT.

This clone was detected a few times. This chain connects TRBV19 to TRBJ2-5, with 7 bases aligning to TRBD2. Germline-derived CDR1 and CDR2 are LNHDA and SQIVND (reference sequence). Trimming cost V 7 bases and J 5 bases; bases outside gene matches: 10. CDR3 length: 14 residues. In DNA form, the CDR3 reads TGTGCCAGTAATAGTGGCGGGAGTCAGGAGACCCAGTACTTC. It encodes CASNSGGSQETQYF.

This clone was seen ten or more times. The chain has TRBV7-3 and TRBJ2-1; 9 positions agree with TRBD2. There are 15 residues in the CDR3. J lost 9 bases, V lost 2 bases, and 8 bases had no gene match. Germline assignment: CDR1 SGHTA and CDR2 FQGTGA. CDR3: CASSLDGGRATEQFF. The DNA of the CDR3 is TGTGCCAGCAGCTTAGACGGCGGGAGGGCCACTGAGCAGTTCTTC.

This chain links TRBV6-5 with TRBJ2-7; D uncertain. CDR3 size: 14 residues. V lost 8 bases and J 4 bases, leaving 18 bases between the germline ends. Germline V lookup: CDR1 MNHEY, CDR2 SVGAGI. DNA of the CDR3: TGTGCCAGCCTCCTTAGGTCCTTCCTTTACGAGCAGTACTTC. This sequence encodes CASLLRSFLYEQYF.

In its sample, this clone was seen many times. This rearrangement joins TRBV19 to TRBJ2-3, with 7 bases that match TRBD2. CDR3 length: 16 residues. Germline V gives CDR1 LNHDA, CDR2 SQIVND (reference sequence). Trimming cost V 1 base and J 4 bases; bases outside gene matches: 8. The CDR3, as DNA: TGTGCCAGTAGTATAGCTCGCGGGAGTGAGTCAGATACGCAGTATTTT. This encodes CASSIARGSESDTQYF.

The chain carries TRBV7-2 and TRBJ2-7, with a tentative D call TRBD1 (6 bases). Trimming took off 4 bases at V and 6 bases at J, with 13 bases between the two ends. This CDR3 has 13 residues. CDR1 SGHTA and CDR2 FQGNSA come from the germline V gene. The CDR3 sequence: CASSSRPGAEQYV. CDR3 coding DNA: TGTGCCAGCAGCTCACGCCCAGGGGCCGAGCAGTACGTC.

The chain uses TRBV21-1 and TRBJ1-2; the table names TRBD1, a call not compared with the DNA. TRBV21-1 is recorded as a pseudogene. This CDR3 comprises 15 residues. CDR3 region: CASSKSDRSVCDYTF. For the CDR3, the DNA is TGTGCCAGCAGCAAGTCTGACAGGTCCGTATGTGACTACACCTTC.

The table lists this clone with a few counts. Other nucleotide sequences from this sample produce the same CDR3. The J gene is TRBJ2-2, the V gene TRBV15; D is uncertain. Trimming removed 0 bases from V and 6 bases from J, with 11 bases in between. The CDR3 sequence is 15 residues long. Germline CDR1 is LNHNV and CDR2 is YYDKDF (reference sequence). The CDR3 sequence: CATSRDPSKAGELFF. CDR3 sequence (DNA): TGTGCCACCAGCAGAGATCCGTCGAAGGCCGGGGAGCTGTTTTTT.

This clone has just a few counts. This sequence joins TRBV18 and TRBJ1-1; unclear D gene. Germline loops: CDR1 KGHSH, CDR2 LQKENI. V was clipped by 5 bases and J by 0 bases, with 10 bases between them. This CDR3 is 14 amino acids long. The CDR3 DNA is TGTGCCAGCTCAGACCGACGGTTGAACACTGAAGCTTTCTTT. It specifies CASSDRRLNTEAFF.

This clone was detected a few times. Additional DNA sequences in this sample encode the identical CDR3. DNA for the CDR3: TGTGCCTGGAGCGGACAGGGTAATCAGCCCCAGCATTTT. It codes for CAWSGQGNQPQHF. This chain uses TRBV30 with TRBJ1-5, with 8 nucleotides matching TRBD1. The germline V gene has CDR1 GTSNPN and CDR2 SVGIG (reference sequence). The CDR3 runs 13 residues. With V trimmed by 3 bases and J by 4 bases, 2 bases remained unmatched.

This clone was seen more than once but under ten times. V gene TRBV11-2 combines with J gene TRBJ1-1; no firm D call. Trimming removed 5 bases from V and 1 base from J, with 8 bases in between. The germline V gene encodes CDR1 SGHAT and CDR2 FQNNGV. There are 13 residues in the CDR3. CDR3 coding DNA: TGTGCCAGCAGCCGGGGTAAGAACACTGAAGCTTTCTTT. It encodes CASSRGKNTEAFF.

This clone was observed a handful of times. The gene calls are TRBV5-1 and TRBJ2-5; D unclear. The CDR3 spans 15 residues. V lost 4 bases and J 0 bases, leaving 13 bases between the germline ends. CDR1 is SGHRS and CDR2 is YFSETQ in the germline V gene. CDR3 protein: CASSIGSRNQETQYF. The CDR3, as DNA: TGCGCCAGCAGCATTGGGTCCAGGAACCAAGAGACCCAGTACTTC.

This clone occurred a few times. The CDR3 DNA sequence: TGTGCCAGCAGTGATAGGACAGGGGGCTATGGCTACACCTTC. Residues: CASSDRTGGYGYTF. The chain uses TRBV2 and TRBJ1-2; 10 positions match TRBD1. With 3 bases clipped from V and 4 bases from J, the junction kept 2 bases outside the gene matches. In germline, CDR1 is SNHLY, CDR2 FYNNEI. The CDR3 is made up of 14 amino acids. Full variable domain (remainder filled in from reference TRBV2 and TRBJ1-2): EPEVTQTPSHQVTQMGQEVILRCVPISNHLYFYWYRQILGQKVEFLVSFYNNEISEKSEIFDDQFSVERPDGSNFTLKIRSTKLEDSAMYFCASSDRTGGYGYTFGSGTRLTVV.

This chain connects TRBV5-6 to TRBJ2-7; D call uncertain. The V gene lost 0 bases and the J gene lost 7 bases, with 17 bases spanning the gap. The V gene's germline CDR1 is SGHDT and CDR2 YYEEEE. CDR3 length equals 15 residues. The CDR3, as DNA: TGTGCCAGCAGCTTGGTGGCAGGCGGTACTATAGAGCAGTACTTC. It translates to CASSLVAGGTIEQYF.

This clone was recorded a few times. The chain combines TRBV5-4 with TRBJ2-1; D remains ambiguous. Per the germline V gene, CDR1 is SGHNT and CDR2 is YYREEE (reference sequence). The CDR3 is 14 residues long. V lost 1 base to trimming and J lost 4 bases, with 9 bases between them. Written as DNA, the CDR3 is TGTGCCAGCAGCTTGCGACGCGCGTACAATGAGCAGTTCTTC. Amino acid sequence: CASSLRRAYNEQFF.

This clone showed up just a few times. The chain recombines TRBV11-1 with TRBJ1-1; the D gene is possibly TRBD1 (6 bases). V was pared by 1 base and J by 4 bases, with 13 bases between. CDR1 and CDR2 from the germline V gene are SGHAT and FQDESV (reference sequence). This CDR3 is built from 15 residues. The CDR3 coding sequence is TGTGCCAGCAGCTTAGGATCCGGGGGCTTCACTGAAGCTTTCTTT. The encoded protein is CASSLGSGGFTEAFF.

This clone turned up a few times. This CDR3 is also generated by other DNA sequences in the sample. This sequence joins TRBV7-2 and TRBJ2-3; perhaps TRBD2 as D (5 bases). Per the germline V gene, CDR1 is SGHTA and CDR2 is FQGNSA. V was pared by 2 bases and J by 3 bases, with 9 bases between. The CDR3 consists of 14 residues. The CDR3 region has the DNA TGTGCCAGCAGCTTACGGGGTGCGACAGATACGCAGTATTTT. As protein: CASSLRGATDTQYF.

This clone was detected a few times. At the DNA level, this CDR3 is encoded by other sequences in the same sample as well. The chain employs TRBV4-3 and TRBJ1-5; D may be TRBD1 (5 bases). Germline V lookup: CDR1 LGHNA, CDR2 YSLEER. The ends were cut back, 0 bases at V and 4 bases at J, with 13 bases in the middle. The CDR3 is 16 residues long. The CDR3 protein is CASSQDLGQGNQPQHF. DNA of the CDR3: TGCGCCAGCAGCCAAGATCTTGGGCAGGGAAATCAGCCCCAGCATTTT.

This clone was recorded a few times. The V gene is TRBV27, the J gene TRBJ1-2; TRBD1 matches at 9 bases. J gave up 8 bases and V 6 bases, and 4 bases lay outside the gene matches. The CDR3 sequence is 12 residues long. In germline, CDR1 is MNHEY, CDR2 SMNVEV (reference sequence). CDR3 sequence: CASRNRGRGYTF. In DNA form, the CDR3 reads TGTGCCAGCAGGAACAGGGGGCGAGGCTACACCTTC.

The chain links TRBV5-8 to TRBJ2-5; 7 bases line up with TRBD1. Germline-derived CDR1 and CDR2 are SGHTS and YDEGEE. CDR3 length: 15 amino acids. Germline trimming cut 0 bases from V and 5 bases from J; bases unmatched to any gene: 7. CDR3 nucleotides: TGTGCCAGCAGCTTGGGGGACAGACCTCGCGAGACCCAGTACTTC. Protein sequence: CASSLGDRPRETQYF.

The chain is built from TRBV29-1 and TRBJ1-1, with D unclear. The germline V gene encodes CDR1 SQVTM and CDR2 ANQGSEA. V lost 4 bases and J 8 bases, leaving 8 bases between the germline ends. This CDR3 is 10 amino acids long. CDR3 coding DNA: TGCAGCGTTGCCCACCTAGAAGCTTTCTTT. Protein sequence: CSVAHLEAFF.